This T cell receptor beta chain was recovered during a study of blood T cells in healthy people across ages. It was with a sample-barcoded 5' primer and a J-beta primer mix that a second PCR of about 6 to 11 cycles was run. TCRdb analysed the 5' RACE reads with MiXCR anew, one entry per CDR3 protein. The data show approximately 1,000,000 distinct CDR3 sequences, around two fifths seen once. Collection of ten milliliters of peripheral blood was performed for each donor. Each sample gave at least 6 million isolated PBMCs. V shed 0 bases and J shed 1 base, with 10 bases lying between them. Germline-derived CDR1 and CDR2 are SGHDT and YYEEEE. This CDR3 has 15 residues.

The chain has TRBV5-6 and TRBJ1-1; D is unclear. The source of this sequence is a man aged 18 to 29 in good health. The sequenced sample consisted of blood. CDR3 amino acids: CASSLAYRSNTEAFF. The CDR3 DNA is TGTGCCAGCAGCTTGGCCTACAGATCGAACACTGAAGCTTTCTTT.